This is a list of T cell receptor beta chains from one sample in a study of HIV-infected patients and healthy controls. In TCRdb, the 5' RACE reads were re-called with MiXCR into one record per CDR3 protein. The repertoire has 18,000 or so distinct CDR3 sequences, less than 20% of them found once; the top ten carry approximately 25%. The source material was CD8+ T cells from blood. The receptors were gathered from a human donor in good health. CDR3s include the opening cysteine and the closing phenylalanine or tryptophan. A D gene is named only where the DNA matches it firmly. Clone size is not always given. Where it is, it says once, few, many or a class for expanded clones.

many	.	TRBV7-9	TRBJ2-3	CASSSSGTSTDTQYF	TGTGCCAGCAGCTCCTCGGGGACGAGCACAGATACGCAGTATTTT
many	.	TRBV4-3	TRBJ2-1	CASSQGTTGSYNEQFF	TGCGCCAGCAGCCAAGGAACGACAGGCTCCTACAATGAGCAGTTCTTC
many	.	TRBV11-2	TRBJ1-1	CASSFAVNTEAFF	TGTGCCAGCAGCTTCGCGGTAAACACTGAAGCTTTCTTT
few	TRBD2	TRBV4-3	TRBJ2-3	CASSQGLAGSTDTQYF	TGCGCCAGCAGCCAGGGGCTAGCGGGAAGCACAGATACGCAGTATTTT
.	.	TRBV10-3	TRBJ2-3	CATGEGETDTQYF	TGTGCCACCGGGGAGGGGGAGACAGATACGCAGTATTTT
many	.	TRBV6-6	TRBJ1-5	CASSDPDGWLVQPQHF	TGTGCCAGCAGTGACCCGGACGGTTGGCTAGTCCAGCCCCAGCATTTT
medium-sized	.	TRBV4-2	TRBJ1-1	CASSRTENTEAFF	TGTGCCAGCAGCCGGACGGAGAACACTGAAGCTTTCTTT
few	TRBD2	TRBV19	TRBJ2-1	CASSSRLAGTYNEQFF	TGTGCCAGTAGTTCCCGACTAGCGGGGACCTACAATGAGCAGTTCTTC
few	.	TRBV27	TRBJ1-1	CASSYGLPNTEAFF	TGTGCCAGCAGTTATGGGCTCCCGAACACTGAAGCTTTCTTT
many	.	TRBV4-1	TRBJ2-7	CASSPDVEGLDEQYF	TGCGCCAGCAGCCCTGACGTGGAGGGCCTCGACGAGCAGTACTTC
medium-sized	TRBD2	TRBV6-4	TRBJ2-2	CASSPGTSGSRELFF	TGTGCCAGCAGTCCCGGGACTAGCGGGAGCAGGGAGCTGTTTTTT
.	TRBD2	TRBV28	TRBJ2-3	CASSLTTLAGGFSTQYF	TGTGCCAGCAGTCTCACAACACTAGCGGGGGGTTTTTCTACGCAGTATTTT
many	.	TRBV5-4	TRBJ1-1	CASMRRAQNTEAFF	TGTGCCTCTATGCGCCGGGCCCAGAACACTGAAGCTTTCTTT
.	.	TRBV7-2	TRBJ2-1	CASSLDRAELLYNEQFF	TGTGCCAGCAGCTTAGATAGGGCGGAACTTCTCTACAATGAGCAGTTCTTC
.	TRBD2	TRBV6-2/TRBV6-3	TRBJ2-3	CASSILAGETDTQYF	TGTGCCAGCAGCATCCTAGCGGGAGAGACAGATACGCAGTATTTT
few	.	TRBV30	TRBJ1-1	CAWNFWGGTEAFF	TGTGCCTGGAACTTTTGGGGTGGCACTGAAGCTTTCTTT
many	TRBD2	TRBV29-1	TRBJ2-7	CSVQRWEGRMYEQYF	TGCAGCGTCCAACGGTGGGAGGGCCGGATGTACGAGCAGTACTTC
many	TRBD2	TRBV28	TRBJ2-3	CATSGGLGTDTQYF	TGTGCGACTAGCGGGGGGTTGGGCACAGATACGCAGTATTTT